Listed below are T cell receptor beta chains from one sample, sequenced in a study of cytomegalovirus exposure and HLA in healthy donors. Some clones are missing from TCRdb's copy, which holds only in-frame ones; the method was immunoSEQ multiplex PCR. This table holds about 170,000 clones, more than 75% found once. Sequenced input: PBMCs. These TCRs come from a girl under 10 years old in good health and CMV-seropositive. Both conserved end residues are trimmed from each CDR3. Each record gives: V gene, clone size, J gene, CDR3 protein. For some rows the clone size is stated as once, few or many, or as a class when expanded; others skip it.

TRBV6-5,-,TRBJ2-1,ASVKSGEHEQF
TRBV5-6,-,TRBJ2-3,ASSLVPGGADTQY
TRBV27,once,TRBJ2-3,ASSSPIAGGADTQY
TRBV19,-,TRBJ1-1,ASSTPGGRGEAF
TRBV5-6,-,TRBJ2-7,ASSLKSGSEQY
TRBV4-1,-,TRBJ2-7,ASSQVGRGRPGEQY
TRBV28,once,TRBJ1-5,ASSKNRGLSNQPQH
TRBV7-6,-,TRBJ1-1,ASTKEGANTEAF
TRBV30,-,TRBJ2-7,AWSVGGVSYEQY
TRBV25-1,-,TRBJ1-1,ASSESSKLGANTEAF
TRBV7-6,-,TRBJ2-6,ASRSYSGANVLT
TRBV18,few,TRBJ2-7,ASSPRTDYEQY
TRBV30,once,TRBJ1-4,AWDPRDRT
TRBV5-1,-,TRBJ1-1,ASSVGTGGGGTEAF
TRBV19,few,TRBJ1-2,ASSLRDYGYT
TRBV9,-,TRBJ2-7,ASKGGTDEQY
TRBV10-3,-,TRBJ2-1,AITRDPGGSEQF
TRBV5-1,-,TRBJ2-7,ASSPSFNEQY
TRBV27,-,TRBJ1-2,ASSLRTGYGYT
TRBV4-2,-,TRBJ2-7,ASSQQLGTSGYEQY
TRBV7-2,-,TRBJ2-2,ASSLVRTGELF
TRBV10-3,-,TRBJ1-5,AISAVPTGANQPQH
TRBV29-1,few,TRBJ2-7,SVGGQGSYEQY